Presented here are 20 T cell receptor beta chains from one specimen sequenced in a study of cytomegalovirus exposure and HLA in healthy donors. The PCR had 60 Vbeta and 13 Jbeta primers. TCRdb's copy holds only in-frame clones and misses some; the assay was immunoSEQ multiplex PCR. The sample shows some 42,000 clones, around 50% of them seen only once. Sequencing was performed on PBMCs. The receptors were sampled from a human donor in good health.

This clone was seen a few times. This chain joins TRBV6-5 and TRBJ2-1; D perhaps matches TRBD2 (5 bases). In germline, CDR1 is MNHEY, CDR2 SVGAGI. V shed 0 bases and J shed 7 bases, with 13 bases lying between them. The CDR3 extends over 15 amino acids. The chain's CDR3 is CASSYSIGDINEQFF. CDR3 nucleotides: TGTGCCAGCAGTTACTCGATCGGGGATATAAATGAGCAGTTCTTC.

V gene TRBV7-6 combines with J gene TRBJ2-1; 15 nucleotides match TRBD2. The CDR3 is made up of 19 amino acids. V was clipped by 2 bases and J by 9 bases; unmatched bases: 14. CDR1 and CDR2 (germline): SGHVS, FNYEAQ. CDR3 DNA sequence: TGTGCCAGCAGCTTAACTCGGACTAGCGGGAGGGCGGGTTGGAGTGAGCAGTTCTTC. It yields the protein CASSLTRTSGRAGWSEQFF.

This clone was detected only a few times. This rearrangement joins TRBV27 to TRBJ2-1, with no clear D. The CDR3 consists of 13 residues. CDR1 and CDR2 from the germline V gene are MNHEY and SMNVEV (reference sequence). V was trimmed by 8 bases and J by 7 bases, leaving 15 bases between them. CDR3 bases: TGTGCCAGCTGGATCCAGCGTAGTAATGAGCAGTTCTTC. Its protein is CASWIQRSNEQFF.

The chain has TRBV14 and TRBJ1-2; TRBD1 matches at 10 bases. Germline trimming cut 3 bases from V and 7 bases from J; bases unmatched to any gene: 5. Per germline, CDR1 SGHDN and CDR2 FVKESK. This CDR3 comprises 14 residues. The CDR3 DNA follows: TGTGCCAGCAGCCAGGGGACAGGGGTTTCTGGCTACACCTTC. Translated: CASSQGTGVSGYTF.

The genes are TRBV18 and TRBJ1-2, with TRBD1 matching over 7 bases. The CDR3 is made up of 13 amino acids. J was trimmed by 3 bases and V by 6 bases; bases with no gene match: 4. Per the germline V gene, CDR1 is KGHSH and CDR2 is LQKENI. DNA of the CDR3: TGTGCCAGCTCCCTAGACAGGGACTATGGCTACACCTTC. It encodes CASSLDRDYGYTF.

This chain uses TRBV5-1 with TRBJ2-5; 7 bases align to TRBD2. The J call may be mistaken, given a closer DNA end match to TRBJ2-7. This CDR3 has 16 residues. Looked up from germline, CDR1 is SGHRS and CDR2 is YFSETQ. The CDR3 reads CASSRGARERGGEQYF. Here the CDR3 DNA reads TGCGCCAGCAGCCGAGGGGCGCGGGAGCGCGGTGGCGAGCAGTACTTC.

CDR3: CASSQVFAGNTEAFF. Written as DNA, the CDR3 is TGCGCCAGCAGCCAAGTTTTCGCAGGAAACACTGAAGCTTTCTTT. The V and J genes are TRBV4-1 and TRBJ1-1; D not resolved. Germline CDR1 MGHRA, CDR2 YSYEKL. CDR3 size: 15 residues. V lost 1 base and J 2 bases, leaving 11 bases between the germline ends.

The rearrangement links TRBV7-2 to TRBJ2-1; the match to TRBD2 covers 7 bases. Germline V gene data show CDR1 as SGHTA and CDR2 as FQGNSA. Germline trimming cut 5 bases from V and 5 bases from J; bases unmatched to any gene: 9. The CDR3 is made up of 15 amino acids. The CDR3 DNA follows: TGTGCCAGCAGCCTGCCTAGCGGCTACGACAATGAGCAGTTCTTC. Translated, it gives CASSLPSGYDNEQFF.

J is TRBJ2-5 and V is TRBV7-9; a weak D match, TRBD1 (5 bases). Germline V lookup: CDR1 SEHNR, CDR2 FQNEAQ (reference sequence). V was pared by 2 bases and J by 4 bases, with 14 bases between. This CDR3 region has 15 residues. DNA of the CDR3: TGTGCCAGCAGCTTAACAGCGAGAAGGGGAGAGACCCAGTACTTC. It specifies CASSLTARRGETQYF.

The chain uses TRBV29-1 and TRBJ2-7; weak D call: TRBD1 (6 bases). The CDR3 has 15 amino acids. V lost 1 base, J lost 1 base, and 14 bases lay in between. Germline CDR1 and CDR2: SQVTM and ANQGSEA. The CDR3 is CSVEGERGYSYEQYF. Here the CDR3 DNA reads TGCAGCGTTGAAGGAGAAAGGGGGTATTCCTACGAGCAGTACTTC.

In this sample, this clone turned up once. The rearrangement links TRBV29-1 to TRBJ2-4; D is possibly TRBD2 (6 bases). Germline lookup yields CDR1 SQVTM and CDR2 ANQGSEA. The CDR3 loop spans 13 amino acids. Trimming removed 6 bases from V and 1 base from J, with 10 bases in between. Here the CDR3 DNA reads TGCAGCGTCGTTCGGGAGGCCAAAAACATTCAGTACTTC. It is translated as CSVVREAKNIQYF.

This chain links TRBV15 with TRBJ2-5, with TRBD2 identical over 7 bases. Germline-derived CDR1 and CDR2 are LNHNV and YYDKDF (reference sequence). This CDR3 comprises 18 residues. V lost 0 bases to trimming and J lost 4 bases; unmatched junction nucleotides: 14. The CDR3 bases are TGTGCCACCAGCAGAGACCCCCCCCGGACTAGTTGGGCAGAGACCCAGTACTTC. It translates to CATSRDPPRTSWAETQYF.

CDR3 sequence (DNA): TGTGCCAGCAGCTTAGTTGAGGGGGTCTACAATGAGCAGTTCTTC. It translates to CASSLVEGVYNEQFF. The chain combines TRBV7-2 with TRBJ2-1, with D perhaps matching TRBD1 (6 bases). Trimming pared 1 base from V and 3 bases from J, leaving 10 bases between. The CDR3 has 15 amino acids. Germline V gene sequence: CDR1 SGHTA, CDR2 FQGNSA.

V usage is TRBV7-9 and J usage is TRBJ2-7; D may be TRBD2 (7 bases). There are 13 residues in the CDR3. V lost 1 base and J 9 bases, leaving 13 bases between the germline ends. Germline V gives CDR1 SEHNR, CDR2 FQNEAQ (reference sequence). CDR3 coding DNA: TGTGCCAGCAGCTTAGAGGGGGGGCAGGGGCAGTACTTC. Its protein product is CASSLEGGQGQYF.

This clone was seen a handful of times. The chain employs TRBV6-1 and TRBJ1-5, with D hard to call. The CDR3 sequence is 15 residues long. Looked up from germline, CDR1 is MNHNS and CDR2 is SASEGT. Trimming took off 1 base at V and 5 bases at J, with 12 bases between the two ends. CDR3 sequence: CASSEGAPGYQPQHF. In DNA, the CDR3 is TGTGCCAGCAGTGAAGGGGCCCCCGGATATCAGCCCCAGCATTTT.

This clone was seen a few times. The chain has TRBV10-3 and TRBJ1-4, with D perhaps matching TRBD1 (6 bases). V was pared by 6 bases and J by 5 bases, with 19 bases between. This CDR3 is 16 amino acids long. Germline V gene sequence: CDR1 ENHRY, CDR2 SYGVKD. CDR3 loop: CAISGGPRTRNEKLFF. CDR3 nucleotides: TGTGCCATCAGCGGGGGGCCAAGGACCCGCAATGAAAAACTGTTTTTT.

The chain recombines TRBV18 with TRBJ2-7, with D perhaps matching TRBD2 (6 bases). The germline CDR1 and CDR2 sequences are KGHSH and LQKENI. The ends were cut back, 0 bases at V and 3 bases at J, with 12 bases in the middle. This CDR3 comprises 15 residues. The CDR3 region has the DNA TGTGCCAGCTCACCACCGGGCGGGGTGGTCTACGAGCAGTACTTC. Translation gives CASSPPGGVVYEQYF.

Only a few counts were recorded for this clone. The DNA of the CDR3 is TGTGCCAGCAGCCTTGGGACAGAAGGAAATTCACCCCTCCACTTT. This codes for CASSLGTEGNSPLHF. The chain uses TRBV9 and TRBJ1-6; 7 bases agree with TRBD1. CDR1 SGDLS and CDR2 YYNGEE come from the germline V gene. Trimming removed 4 bases from V and 7 bases from J; junction bases left unmatched: 8. CDR3 length: 15 residues.

This clone was detected only once. V usage is TRBV7-2 and J usage is TRBJ2-1; a weak D match, TRBD2 (6 bases). The CDR3 length is 15 residues. V was pared by 1 base and J by 2 bases, with 9 bases between. Germline CDR1 reads SGHTA; CDR2 reads FQGNSA. The CDR3 is CASSLVADPYNEQFF. The CDR3 bases are TGTGCCAGCAGCTTAGTAGCGGACCCCTACAATGAGCAGTTCTTC.

The rearrangement uses TRBV15 and TRBJ1-1, with D possibly being TRBD1 (5 bases). Germline assignment: CDR1 LNHNV and CDR2 YYDKDF (reference sequence). CDR3 length equals 14 residues. Trimming pared 0 bases from V and 4 bases from J, leaving 9 bases between. The CDR3 reads CATSRDAGFTEAFF. The CDR3 DNA reads TGTGCCACCAGCAGAGATGCAGGGTTCACTGAAGCTTTCTTT. The variable domain in full, with the rest retrieved from reference TRBV15 and TRBJ1-1, is DAMVIQNPRYQVTQFGKPVTLSCSQTLNHNVMYWYQQKSSQAPKLLFHYYDKDFNNEADTPDNFQSRRPNTSFCFLDIRSPGLGDTAMYLCATSRDAGFTEAFFGQGTRLTVV.